This is a list of T cell receptor beta chains from one sample in a study of cytomegalovirus exposure and HLA in healthy donors. Measured with immunoSEQ multiplex PCR; TCRdb has only the in-frame clones, and not every one. The sample shows 150,000 to 200,000 clones, approximately 70% of them seen only once. Material for sequencing was PBMCs. The source of these receptors is a woman in her thirties or forties in good health and CMV-seropositive. CDR3s include the opening cysteine and the closing phenylalanine or tryptophan. Each record gives: D gene, J gene, clone size, V gene, CDR3 protein, CDR3 DNA. D genes are given only for firm matches. A clone size is listed for some rows: how often the clone was seen (once, few, many), or a class if it is expanded.

TRBD1 TRBJ1-5 . TRBV6-1 CASTKDRRSLQPQHF TGTGCCAGCACTAAGGACAGGAGGTCCCTTCAGCCCCAGCATTTT
. TRBJ2-7 . TRBV21-1 CASSIEPRDRGYEQYF TGTGCCAGCAGCATCGAACCTCGGGACAGGGGGTACGAGCAGTACTTC
. TRBJ2-1 . TRBV10-3 CAISESFITGNEQFF TGTGCCATCAGTGAGTCTTTTATAACAGGGAACGAGCAGTTCTTC
. TRBJ1-1 . TRBV7-3 CASSLHSGGGLAFF TGTGCCAGCAGCTTACACTCGGGCGGGGGCTTGGCTTTCTTT
. TRBJ2-4 . TRBV9 CASSGEAKNIQYF TGTGCCAGCAGCGGAGAGGCCAAAAACATTCAGTACTTC
. TRBJ2-1 few TRBV4-3 CASSQEGAHSYNEQFF TGCGCCAGCAGCCAAGAGGGGGCGCATTCCTACAATGAGCAGTTCTTC
. TRBJ2-1 . TRBV2 CASSTGPPSNEQFF TGTGCCAGCAGCACAGGTCCCCCTAGCAATGAGCAGTTCTTC
. TRBJ2-1 . TRBV11-1 CASSLLSGGHEQFF TGTGCCAGCAGCTTACTGTCGGGGGGCCATGAGCAGTTCTTC
TRBD2 TRBJ2-3 . TRBV19 CASSIDQPGLAGVLDTQYF TGTGCCAGTAGTATAGACCAACCGGGACTAGCGGGAGTACTGGATACGCAGTATTTT
. TRBJ1-6 . TRBV5-1 CASSLSGASNSPLHF TGCGCCAGCAGCTTGTCAGGGGCGAGTAATTCACCCCTCCACTTT
TRBD1 TRBJ1-2 once TRBV7-8 CASSSTGGCGYTF TGTGCCAGCAGTTCGACAGGGGGCTGTGGCTACACCTTC
TRBD1 TRBJ1-1 . TRBV4-1 CASSQGADRGNTEAFF TGCGCCAGCAGCCAAGGAGCGGACAGGGGGAACACTGAAGCTTTCTTT
. TRBJ1-1 . TRBV5-1 CASSFLQGTDTEAFF TGCGCCAGCAGCTTCCTACAGGGTACCGACACTGAAGCTTTCTTT
TRBD1 TRBJ1-2 . TRBV4-2 CASSQESQGGYGYTF TGTGCCAGCAGCCAAGAGTCGCAGGGGGGCTATGGCTACACCTTC
. TRBJ2-2 few TRBV7-3 CASSFQGTTGELFF TGTGCCAGCAGCTTTCAGGGAACCACCGGGGAGCTGTTTTTT
TRBD2 TRBJ2-7 . TRBV5-1 CASSLGLAGGHEQYF TGCGCCAGCAGCTTGGGACTAGCGGGGGGGCACGAGCAGTACTTC
TRBD1 TRBJ2-7 . TRBV28 CASSLSGQIYEQYF TGTGCCAGCAGTTTATCGGGACAGATCTACGAGCAGTACTTC
TRBD1 TRBJ2-5 . TRBV5-4 CASSRRGIQETQYF TGTGCCAGCAGCCGCAGGGGGATCCAAGAGACCCAGTACTTC
TRBD1 TRBJ1-2 . TRBV28 CASSPDRHYGYTF TGTGCCAGCAGCCCGGACAGGCATTATGGCTACACCTTC
. TRBJ2-5 few TRBV5-1 CASSLARGTRFLDF TGCGCCAGCAGCTTGGCTCGCGGGACCCGCTTTCTGGACTTC
. TRBJ2-7 few TRBV13 CASSLGRASEQYF TGTGCCAGCAGCTTAGGGCGGGCCTCCGAGCAGTACTTC
. TRBJ2-1 . TRBV6-6 CASLAPRPYNEQFF TGTGCCAGTCTAGCTCCGAGGCCCTACAATGAGCAGTTCTTC
. TRBJ1-5 . TRBV28 CASSWEDLPRDF TGTGCCAGCAGTTGGGAGGACCTTCCCCGGGATTTT
. TRBJ1-5 . TRBV7-2 CASSPGVDPASEPQHF TGTGCCAGCAGCCCCGGGGTGGATCCAGCCTCGGAGCCCCAGCATTTT
. TRBJ1-2 . TRBV29-1 CSVAEHNYGYTF TGCAGCGTTGCTGAACATAACTATGGCTACACCTTC
TRBD2 TRBJ2-1 . TRBV10-3 CAISERLAGTYSYNEQFF TGTGCCATCAGTGAGAGGCTAGCGGGGACCTACTCCTACAATGAGCAGTTCTTC
TRBD1 TRBJ2-3 . TRBV2 CASSPGQISDTQYF TGTGCCAGCAGCCCGGGACAGATCTCAGATACGCAGTATTTT
. TRBJ2-7 few TRBV7-9 CASSLESLFYEQYF TGTGCCAGCAGCTTAGAGAGCCTATTCTACGAGCAGTACTTC
. TRBJ1-1 . TRBV5-6 CASSFGSTAPYTEAFF TGTGCCAGCAGCTTTGGTTCGACAGCCCCTTACACTGAAGCTTTCTTT
. TRBJ2-7 . TRBV28 CASNLPGDHYEQYF TGTGCCAGCAATTTACCGGGAGACCACTACGAGCAGTACTTC
. TRBJ2-7 few TRBV7-2 CASSLRGGTPWEQYF TGTGCCAGCAGCTTACGTGGCGGGACGCCTTGGGAGCAGTACTTC
TRBD1 TRBJ1-3 once TRBV5-1 CASSLQGGLPGNTIYF TGCGCCAGCAGCTTACAGGGGGGACTCCCTGGAAACACCATATATTTT
. TRBJ2-1 . TRBV7-9 CASSLSGWAEQFF TGTGCCAGCAGCTTAAGTGGGTGGGCTGAGCAGTTCTTC
. TRBJ2-7 . TRBV29-1 CSVVQGSLIEF TGCAGCGTTGTACAGGGTTCTTTAATCGAGTTC
TRBD1 TRBJ2-1 . TRBV10-3 CAISGTGGDNEQFF TGTGCCATCAGTGGGACAGGGGGTGACAATGAGCAGTTCTTC
TRBD2 TRBJ2-5 . TRBV7-9 CASSGGLAMGETQYF TGTGCCAGCAGCGGGGGACTAGCGATGGGGGAGACCCAGTACTTC
TRBD2 TRBJ2-1 once TRBV7-2 CASILTSGISNEQFF TGTGCCAGCATCCTTACTAGCGGGATTTCAAATGAGCAGTTCTTC
. TRBJ1-1 . TRBV9 CASSVEGGTEAFF TGTGCCAGCAGCGTAGAAGGAGGGACTGAAGCTTTCTTT
TRBD2 TRBJ2-2 . TRBV14 CASSAHPGLAEVGLGELFF TGTGCCAGCAGCGCCCACCCGGGACTAGCGGAGGTCGGGTTGGGGGAGCTGTTTTTT
. TRBJ2-1 . TRBV18 CASSLHRPPEGEQFF TGTGCCAGCTCACTACACAGGCCCCCAGAAGGGGAGCAGTTCTTC
. TRBJ1-1 . TRBV6-1 CASSEARQGGTEAFF TGTGCCAGCAGTGAAGCGCGGCAGGGTGGAACTGAAGCTTTCTTT
TRBD2 TRBJ2-5 . TRBV7-2 CASSSGLAGQETQYF TGTGCCAGCAGCTCTGGACTAGCGGGCCAAGAGACCCAGTACTTC
. TRBJ2-7 . TRBV18 CASSPAGKGDEQYF TGTGCCAGCTCACCGGCGGGGAAAGGAGACGAGCAGTACTTC
. TRBJ1-1 . TRBV7-9 CASRSSRGPGITEAFF TGTGCCAGCAGATCCAGCAGGGGCCCGGGGATCACTGAAGCTTTCTTT
. TRBJ1-5 . TRBV18 CASSPRGQPQHF TGTGCCAGCTCACCACGAGGTCAGCCCCAGCATTTT